This T cell receptor beta chain stems from a study of regulatory T cells in long-lasting Graves disease. Study as a whole: Newly diagnosed Graves' patients had taken antithyroid drugs under 3 months.

Assembly of TCR beta libraries relied on iRepertoire HTBI primers together with Arm-PCR of CDR3 regions. TCRdb reprocessed the multiplex PCR reads with MiXCR, giving one entry per CDR3 protein. Among some 250,000 distinct CDR3 sequences listed, 20% to 25% were seen once. This clonotype was seen ten or more times. The time point denotes: newly diagnosed GD, antithyroid drugs for less than 3 months. From PBMCs, RNA was extracted and then used to make the TCR library. The source of the patients was an endocrinology department in Xi'an, China. The clonotype originates from a female donor with Graves disease. The sequenced sample was peripheral blood mononuclear cells (PBMCs), obtained at new diagnosis, from a patient treated with antithyroid drugs.

The chain's CDR3 is CASSGAGGWEQYF. Written as DNA, the CDR3 is TGTGCCAGCAGTGGAGCGGGGGGGTGGGAGCAGTACTTC. V gene TRBV2 combines with J gene TRBJ2-7, with TRBD2 identical over 10 bases. The CDR3 is 13 residues long. CDR1 SNHLY and CDR2 FYNNEI come from the germline V gene. J was trimmed by 7 bases and V by 4 bases; bases with no gene match: 4. The full variable domain, in which reference TRBV2 and TRBJ2-7 provide the parts outside the CDR3, is EPEVTQTPSHQVTQMGQEVILRCVPISNHLYFYWYRQILGQKVEFLVSFYNNEISEKSEIFDDQFSVERPDGSNFTLKIRSTKLEDSAMYFCASSGAGGWEQYFGPGTRLTVT.